The 14 T cell receptor beta chains below all came from one sample that was sequenced in a study of blood T cell repertoires in COVID-19. TCRdb's copy holds only in-frame clones and misses some; the assay was immunoSEQ multiplex PCR. The table lists about 150,000 clones, 85% to 90% of them singletons. Sequenced sample: peripheral blood. All receptors derive from a man between 60 and 75 years old with COVID-19, enrolled during active disease.

Note on this clone: Other DNA sequences in the sample encode the same CDR3. The J gene is TRBJ2-1, the V gene TRBV5-6, with a possible D match to TRBD2 (5 bases). This CDR3 has 14 amino acids. Germline CDR1 SGHDT, CDR2 YYEEEE. Trimming cost V 4 bases and J 0 bases, with 8 bases left between them. CDR3 protein: CASSPGSSYNEQFF. The DNA of the CDR3 is TGTGCCAGCAGCCCGGGAAGCTCCTACAATGAGCAGTTCTTC. The variable domain in full, with the rest retrieved from reference TRBV5-6 and TRBJ2-1, is DAGVTQSPTHLIKTRGQQVTLRCSPKSGHDTVSWYQQALGQGPQFIFQYYEEEERQRGNFPDRFSGHQFPNYSSELNVNALLLGDSALYLCASSPGSSYNEQFFGPGTRLTVL.

The rearrangement links TRBV19 to TRBJ1-2, with 8 bases fitting TRBD1. Germline CDR1 reads LNHDA; CDR2 reads SQIVND (reference sequence). CDR3 length: 15 amino acids. J was trimmed by 2 bases and V by 8 bases; bases with no gene match: 10. The CDR3 spells CASDTRTGKNYGYTF. As DNA, the CDR3 is TGTGCCAGTGACACAAGGACAGGGAAGAACTATGGCTACACCTTC.

This clone has just a few counts. V and J are TRBV2 and TRBJ2-3; TRBD1 matches at 10 bases. Germline CDR1 reads SNHLY; CDR2 reads FYNNEI. The CDR3 contains 15 residues. The V gene end was trimmed by 4 bases and the J gene end by 0 bases; junction bases not matched to a gene: 1. The CDR3 nucleotides read TGTGCCAGCAGTGGGGACAGGGGAAGCACAGATACGCAGTATTTT. Encoded protein: CASSGDRGSTDTQYF.

This clone was recorded only once. The chain employs TRBV5-1 and TRBJ1-4, with 7 bases matching TRBD1. The junction had 5 bases not matched to a gene; V was cut back by 4 bases and J by 5 bases. The V gene's germline CDR1 is SGHRS and CDR2 YFSETQ. The CDR3 extends over 14 amino acids. The CDR3 protein is CASSRDRQNEKLFF. In DNA form, the CDR3 reads TGCGCCAGCAGCCGGGACAGACAAAATGAAAAACTGTTTTTT.

The chain couples TRBV5-3 to TRBJ2-5; 9 nucleotides agree with TRBD2. TRBV5-3 is classed as an ORF, of uncertain function. The CDR3 extends over 18 amino acids. Germline trimming cut 0 bases from V and 5 bases from J; bases unmatched to any gene: 14. CDR3 sequence reads: CARSLDAGGHPGQETQYF. CDR3 DNA: TGTGCCAGAAGCTTGGATGCGGGAGGGCACCCAGGACAGGAGACCCAGTACTTC.

This clone was counted a single time. This chain uses TRBV28 with TRBJ1-5; 7 bases align to TRBD1. CDR1 and CDR2 (germline): MDHEN, SYDVKM. Trimming cost V 3 bases and J 6 bases; bases outside gene matches: 5. This CDR3 spans 14 amino acids. This chain's CDR3 is CASSLTGIGQPQHF. The CDR3 DNA is TGTGCCAGCAGTTTGACAGGGATAGGTCAGCCCCAGCATTTT.

The chain is built from TRBV10-3 and TRBJ2-1; 10 bases match TRBD2. Germline lookup yields CDR1 ENHRY and CDR2 SYGVKD. J was trimmed by 2 bases and V by 2 bases; bases with no gene match: 15. This CDR3 contains 20 residues. The CDR3 DNA reads TGTGCCATCAGTGAGAGGCCTAGCGGGAGACCTCACTCAACCTACAATGAGCAGTTCTTC. This translates into CAISERPSGRPHSTYNEQFF.

The chain joins TRBV18 to TRBJ1-1; D might be TRBD1 (6 bases). The CDR3 extends over 14 amino acids. From germline, CDR1 is KGHSH and CDR2 LQKENI. V lost 5 bases and J lost 6, with 16 bases in between. CDR3 nucleotide sequence: TGTGCCAGCTCATTCGGGGGGGCTCGCCCTGAAGCTTTCTTT. It is translated as CASSFGGARPEAFF.

V is TRBV7-9 and J is TRBJ1-4; D gene unclear. Deletions cut 1 base from V and 5 bases from J, with 11 bases between. Germline lookup yields CDR1 SEHNR and CDR2 FQNEAQ (reference sequence). This CDR3 has 15 amino acids. The CDR3 sequence is CASSLDGGQNEKLFF. Written as DNA, the CDR3 is TGTGCCAGCAGCTTAGACGGTGGGCAAAATGAAAAACTGTTTTTT.

The chain couples TRBV6-6 to TRBJ1-4, with TRBD1 matching over 7 bases. The CDR3 contains 14 residues. Unmatched junction bases numbered 11, after V lost 4 bases and J lost 12 bases. Germline V gene lookup returns CDR1 MNHNY and CDR2 SVGAGI (reference sequence). The CDR3 reads CASSSRQGVRELFF. The CDR3 region has the DNA TGTGCCAGCAGTTCCCGACAGGGAGTCAGGGAACTGTTTTTT.

The chain carries TRBV2 and TRBJ1-2; 12 nucleotides line up with TRBD1. V shed 7 bases and J 8 bases; nucleotides not matched to a gene: 11. Germline V gene sequence: CDR1 SNHLY, CDR2 FYNNEI. The CDR3 has 15 residues. The CDR3 DNA sequence: TGTGCCAGCACCGGGACAGGGGGCCCCATCGGCGGCTACACCTTC. Encoded protein: CASTGTGGPIGGYTF.

The chain joins TRBV7-2 to TRBJ2-7, with 7 nucleotides matching TRBD1. CDR3 size: 13 residues. Germline-derived CDR1 and CDR2 are SGHTA and FQGNSA. V lost 2 bases to trimming and J lost 10 bases; unmatched junction nucleotides: 8. CDR3 nucleotides: TGTGCCAGCAGCTTAAGCCAGGGGGACGGACAGTACTTC. Translating gives CASSLSQGDGQYF.

This chain joins TRBV4-3 and TRBJ2-5; TRBD2 matches 8 bases. The CDR3 spans 15 residues. Germline CDR1 and CDR2: LGHNA and YSLEER. Unmatched junction bases numbered 5, after V lost 0 bases and J lost 5 bases. The CDR3 loop reads CASSQDALAAETQYF. The DNA of the CDR3 is TGCGCCAGCAGCCAAGATGCACTAGCGGCGGAGACCCAGTACTTC.

The chain couples TRBV19 to TRBJ2-3, with TRBD2 matching 9 bases. CDR3 length equals 15 residues. Per the germline V gene, CDR1 is LNHDA and CDR2 is SQIVND (reference sequence). V gave up 3 bases and J gave up 3 bases; unmatched junction bases: 4. The CDR3 bases are TGTGCCAGTAGTATGGGCGGGGGGGCGACAGATACGCAGTATTTT. This encodes CASSMGGGATDTQYF.